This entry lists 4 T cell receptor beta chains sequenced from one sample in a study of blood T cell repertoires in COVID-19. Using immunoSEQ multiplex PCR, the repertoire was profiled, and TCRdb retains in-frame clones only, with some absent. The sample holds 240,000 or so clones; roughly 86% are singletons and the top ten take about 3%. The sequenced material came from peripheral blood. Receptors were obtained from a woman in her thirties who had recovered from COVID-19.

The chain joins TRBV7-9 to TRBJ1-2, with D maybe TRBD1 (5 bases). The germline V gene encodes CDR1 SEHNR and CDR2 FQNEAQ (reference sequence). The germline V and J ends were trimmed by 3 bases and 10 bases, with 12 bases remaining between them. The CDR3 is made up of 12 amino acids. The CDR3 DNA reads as TGTGCCAGCAGCTTTGCAGGGAATACCTACACCTTC. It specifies CASSFAGNTYTF.

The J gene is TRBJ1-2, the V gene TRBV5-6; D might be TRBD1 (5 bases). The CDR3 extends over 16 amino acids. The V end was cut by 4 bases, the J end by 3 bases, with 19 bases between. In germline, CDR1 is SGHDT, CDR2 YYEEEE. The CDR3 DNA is TGTGCCAGCAGCCTGGATGGACCTACGGGGGACTATGGCTACACCTTC. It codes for CASSLDGPTGDYGYTF.

The CDR3 DNA reads TGTGCCAGCAGCCATGGAGAAATACAGTACTTC. It specifies CASSHGEIQYF. V usage is TRBV14 and J usage is TRBJ2-4; D ambiguous. This CDR3 has 11 residues. CDR1 SGHDN and CDR2 FVKESK come from the germline V gene. The V gene lost 3 bases and the J gene lost 13 bases, with 10 bases spanning the gap. The variable domain in full, with the rest retrieved from reference TRBV14 and TRBJ2-4, is EAGVTQFPSHSVIEKGQTVTLRCDPISGHDNLYWYRRVMGKEIKFLLHFVKESKQDESGMPNNRFLAERTGGTYSTLKVQPAELEDSGVYFCASSHGEIQYFGAGTRLSVL.

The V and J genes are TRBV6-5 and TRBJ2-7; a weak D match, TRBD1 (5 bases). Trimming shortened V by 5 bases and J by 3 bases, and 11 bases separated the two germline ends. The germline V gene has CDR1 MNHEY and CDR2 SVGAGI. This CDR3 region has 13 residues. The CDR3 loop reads CASSRPQGYEQYF. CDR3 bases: TGTGCCAGCAGTCGACCCCAGGGCTACGAGCAGTACTTC.